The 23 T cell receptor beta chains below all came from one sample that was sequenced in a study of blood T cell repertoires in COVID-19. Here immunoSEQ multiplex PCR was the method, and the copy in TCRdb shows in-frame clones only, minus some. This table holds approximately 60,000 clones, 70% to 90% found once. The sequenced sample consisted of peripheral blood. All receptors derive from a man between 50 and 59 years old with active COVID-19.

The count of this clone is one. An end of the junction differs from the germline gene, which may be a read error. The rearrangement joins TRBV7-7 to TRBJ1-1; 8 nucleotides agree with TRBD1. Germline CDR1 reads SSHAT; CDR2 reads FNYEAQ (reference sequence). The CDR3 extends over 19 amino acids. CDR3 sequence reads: CASSPLINDLDRGNTEAFF. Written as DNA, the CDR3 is TGTGCTAGCAGCCCTCTTATTAACGACCTCGACAGGGGGAACACTGAAGCTTTCTTT.

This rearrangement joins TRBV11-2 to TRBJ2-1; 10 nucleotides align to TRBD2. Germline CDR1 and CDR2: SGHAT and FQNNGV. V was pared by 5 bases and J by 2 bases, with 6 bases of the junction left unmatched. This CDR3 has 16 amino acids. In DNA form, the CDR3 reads TGTGCCAGCAGCAGAGATAGCGGGGGGACCTACAATGAGCAGTTCTTC. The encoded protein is CASSRDSGGTYNEQFF.

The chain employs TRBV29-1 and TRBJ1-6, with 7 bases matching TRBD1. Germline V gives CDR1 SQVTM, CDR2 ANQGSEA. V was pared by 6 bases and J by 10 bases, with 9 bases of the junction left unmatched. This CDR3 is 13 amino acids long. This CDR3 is CSVLDREGSPLHF. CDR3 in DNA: TGCAGCGTGCTCGACAGGGAAGGCTCACCCCTCCACTTT.

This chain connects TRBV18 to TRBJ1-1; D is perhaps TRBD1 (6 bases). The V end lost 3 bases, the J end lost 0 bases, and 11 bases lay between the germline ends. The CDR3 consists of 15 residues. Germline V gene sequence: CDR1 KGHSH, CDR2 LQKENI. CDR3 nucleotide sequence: TGTGCCAGCTCACCCACTACAGGGTTGAACACTGAAGCTTTCTTT. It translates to CASSPTTGLNTEAFF.

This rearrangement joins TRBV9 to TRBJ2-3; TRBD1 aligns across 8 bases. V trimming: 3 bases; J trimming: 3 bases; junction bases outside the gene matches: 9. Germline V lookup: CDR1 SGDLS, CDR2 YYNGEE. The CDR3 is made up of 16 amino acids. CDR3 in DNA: TGTGCCAGCAGCGGCCGAGGGAGGACAGGGACAGATACGCAGTATTTT. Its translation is CASSGRGRTGTDTQYF. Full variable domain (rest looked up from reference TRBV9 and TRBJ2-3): DSGVTQTPKHLITATGQRVTLRCSPRSGDLSVYWYQQSLDQGLQFLIQYYNGEERAKGNILERFSAQQFPDLHSELNLSSLELGDSALYFCASSGRGRTGTDTQYFGPGTRLTVL.

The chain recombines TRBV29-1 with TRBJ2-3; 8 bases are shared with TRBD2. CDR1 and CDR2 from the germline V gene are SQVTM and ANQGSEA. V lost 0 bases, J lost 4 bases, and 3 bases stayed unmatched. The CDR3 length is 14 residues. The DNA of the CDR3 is TGCAGCGTTGAAGAGGCGGGAGGCCCAGATACGCAGTATTTT. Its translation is CSVEEAGGPDTQYF.

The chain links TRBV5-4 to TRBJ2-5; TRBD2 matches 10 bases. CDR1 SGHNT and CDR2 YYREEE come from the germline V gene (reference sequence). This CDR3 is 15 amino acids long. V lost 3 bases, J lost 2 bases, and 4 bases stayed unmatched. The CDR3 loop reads CASSSGLAVQETQYF. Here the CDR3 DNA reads TGTGCCAGCAGCTCCGGACTAGCGGTTCAAGAGACCCAGTACTTC.

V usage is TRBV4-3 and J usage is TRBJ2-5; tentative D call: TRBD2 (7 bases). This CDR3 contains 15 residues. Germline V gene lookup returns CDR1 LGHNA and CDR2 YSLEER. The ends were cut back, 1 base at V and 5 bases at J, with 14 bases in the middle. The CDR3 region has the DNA TGCGCCAGCAGCCAAGTAGGGGGGGCGCAGGAGACCCAGTACTTC. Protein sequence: CASSQVGGAQETQYF.

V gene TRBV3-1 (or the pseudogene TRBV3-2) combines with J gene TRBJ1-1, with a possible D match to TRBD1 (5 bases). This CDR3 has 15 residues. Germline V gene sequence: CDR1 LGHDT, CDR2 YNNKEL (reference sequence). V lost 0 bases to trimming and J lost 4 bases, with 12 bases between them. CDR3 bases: TGTGCCAGCAGCCAAGAGCCCGGGGGGGGCACTGAAGCTTTCTTT. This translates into CASSQEPGGGTEAFF.

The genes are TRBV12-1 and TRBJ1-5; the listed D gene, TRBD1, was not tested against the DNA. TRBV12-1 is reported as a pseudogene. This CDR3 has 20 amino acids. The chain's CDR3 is CASSFRSAPDRGVSNQPQHF. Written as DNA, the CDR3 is TGTGCCAGCAGCTTTCGGTCAGCGCCCGACAGGGGAGTCAGCAATCAGCCCCAGCATTTT.

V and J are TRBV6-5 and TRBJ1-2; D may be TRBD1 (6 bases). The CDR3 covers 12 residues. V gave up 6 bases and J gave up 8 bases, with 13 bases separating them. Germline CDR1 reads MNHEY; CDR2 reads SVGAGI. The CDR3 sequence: CASRRGQRGYTF. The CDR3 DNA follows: TGTGCCAGCAGACGAGGACAGCGCGGCTACACCTTC.

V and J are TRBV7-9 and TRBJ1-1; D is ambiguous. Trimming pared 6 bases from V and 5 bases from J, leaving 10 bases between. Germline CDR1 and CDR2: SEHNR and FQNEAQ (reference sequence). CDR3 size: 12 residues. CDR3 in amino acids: CASSPGRTEAFF. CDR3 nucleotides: TGTGCCAGCAGTCCAGGAAGAACTGAAGCTTTCTTT.

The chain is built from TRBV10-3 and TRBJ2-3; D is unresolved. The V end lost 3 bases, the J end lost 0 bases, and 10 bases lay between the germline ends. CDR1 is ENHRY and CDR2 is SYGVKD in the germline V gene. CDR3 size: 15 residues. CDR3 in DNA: TGTGCCATCAGTGACCTCCGTCTTAGCACAGATACGCAGTATTTT. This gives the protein CAISDLRLSTDTQYF.

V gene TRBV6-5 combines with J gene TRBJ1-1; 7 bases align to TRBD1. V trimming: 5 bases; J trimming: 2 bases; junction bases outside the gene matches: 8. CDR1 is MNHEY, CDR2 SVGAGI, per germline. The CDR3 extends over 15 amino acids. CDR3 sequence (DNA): TGTGCCAGCAGTAAAAACAGGGGTGCCAACACTGAAGCTTTCTTT. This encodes CASSKNRGANTEAFF.

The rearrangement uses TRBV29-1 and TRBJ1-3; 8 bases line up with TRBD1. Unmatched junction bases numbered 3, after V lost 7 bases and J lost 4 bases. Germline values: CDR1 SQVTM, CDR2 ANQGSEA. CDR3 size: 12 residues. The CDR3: CSGQGNGNTIYF. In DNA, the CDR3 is TGCAGCGGACAGGGGAACGGAAACACCATATATTTT.

The CDR3 region has the DNA TGTGCCACCAGCCTCAGCCGAGGTTACGGCTACACCTTC. The encoded protein is CATSLSRGYGYTF. V usage is TRBV15 and J usage is TRBJ1-2, with D uncertain. The CDR3 is 13 residues long. The V end lost 5 bases, the J end lost 8 bases, and 15 bases lay between the germline ends. Per the germline V gene, CDR1 is LNHNV and CDR2 is YYDKDF (reference sequence).

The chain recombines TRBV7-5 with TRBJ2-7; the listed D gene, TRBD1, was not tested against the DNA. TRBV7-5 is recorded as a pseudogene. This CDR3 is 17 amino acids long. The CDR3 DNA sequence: TGTGTCAGAAGCTTGATCCCTCACCACAGGGTTTTATACGAGCAGTACTTC. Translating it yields CVRSLIPHHRVLYEQYF.

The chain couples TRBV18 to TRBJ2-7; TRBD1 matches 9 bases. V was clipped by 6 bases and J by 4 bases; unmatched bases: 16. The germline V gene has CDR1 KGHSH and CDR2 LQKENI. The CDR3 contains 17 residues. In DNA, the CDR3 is TGTGCCAGCTCCGCCTTACCCCCAGGGACAGGGTATTACGAGCAGTACTTC. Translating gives CASSALPPGTGYYEQYF.

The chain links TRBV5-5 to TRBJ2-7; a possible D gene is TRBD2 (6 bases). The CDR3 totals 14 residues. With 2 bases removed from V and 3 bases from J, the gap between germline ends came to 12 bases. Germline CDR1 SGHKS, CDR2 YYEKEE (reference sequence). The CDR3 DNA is TGTGCCAGCAGCTTCTACGTGGGGGGCTACGAGCAGTACTTC. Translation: CASSFYVGGYEQYF.

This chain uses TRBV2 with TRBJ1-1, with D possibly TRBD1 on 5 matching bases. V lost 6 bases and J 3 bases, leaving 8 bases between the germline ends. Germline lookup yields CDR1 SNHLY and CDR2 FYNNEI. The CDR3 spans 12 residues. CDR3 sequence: CASSGGDTEAFF. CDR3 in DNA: TGTGCCAGCAGCGGGGGGGACACTGAAGCTTTCTTT.

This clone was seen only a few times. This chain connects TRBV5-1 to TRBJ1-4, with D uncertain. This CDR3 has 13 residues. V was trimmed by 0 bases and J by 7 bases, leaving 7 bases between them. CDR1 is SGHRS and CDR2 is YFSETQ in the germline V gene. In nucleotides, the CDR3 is TGCGCCAGCAGCTTGGTGTCGGGTGAAAAACTGTTTTTT. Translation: CASSLVSGEKLFF.

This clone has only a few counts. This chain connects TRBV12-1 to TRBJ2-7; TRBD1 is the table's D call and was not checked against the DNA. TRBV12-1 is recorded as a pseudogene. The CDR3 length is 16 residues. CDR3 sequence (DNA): TGTGCCAGCAGCGGAACCGGGACAGAATCATCCTACGAGCAGTACTTC. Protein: CASSGTGTESSYEQYF.

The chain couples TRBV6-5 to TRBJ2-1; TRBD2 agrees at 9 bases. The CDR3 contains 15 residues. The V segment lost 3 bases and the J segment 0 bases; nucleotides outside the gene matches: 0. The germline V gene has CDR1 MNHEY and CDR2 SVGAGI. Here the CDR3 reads CASSYSGSSYNEQFF. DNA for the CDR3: TGTGCCAGCAGTTATAGCGGGAGCTCCTACAATGAGCAGTTCTTC.